The following is a T cell receptor beta chain sequence with its context. The data stem from a study of technical replicates of blood from a few donors. TCRdb keeps only in-frame clones here, not all; method: immunoSEQ multiplex PCR. The sample carries tens of thousands of clones, roughly 93% recorded once. The clonotype comes from a human donor in good health. Some clones in this sample may be carry-over from other donors' samples. Sequences were obtained from PBMCs.

The CDR3 DNA follows: TGTGCCAGCAGCTTATGGGGGACAGGGGTCTACGAGCAGTACTTC. Translation gives CASSLWGTGVYEQYF. The chain has TRBV7-2 and TRBJ2-7, with TRBD1 matching over 10 bases. Germline assignment: CDR1 SGHTA and CDR2 FQGNSA. V was clipped by 2 bases and J by 3 bases; unmatched bases: 4. The CDR3 is 15 residues long.